This record concerns one T cell receptor beta chain sequence. The antigen is undetermined. The time point is: after dendritic cell vaccination, including at tumor progression/relapse. The record originates from a study of glioma-infiltrating T cells after dendritic cell vaccination. Study-level background: Glioblastoma patients came from Phase I and II dendritic cell vaccination trials. Three intradermal dendritic cell vaccine injections were given every two weeks. General study findings and limits: Longer survival after dendritic cell vaccination followed higher pretreatment TIL content.

Input was around 1.9 ug genomic DNA, or all available if less. Method: immunoSEQ multiplex PCR; TCRdb's copy keeps in-frame clones and lacks some. Of tens of thousands of clones listed, 85% to 90% are singletons. The germline gives CDR1 KGHSH, CDR2 LQKENI. The CDR3 consists of 13 residues. The V gene lost 3 bases and the J gene lost 9 bases, with 12 bases spanning the gap. The sequence came from a human donor with glioblastoma. The chain joins TRBV18 to TRBJ2-1; possible D gene TRBD2, 5 bases. Sequencing was performed on blood, taken after dendritic cell vaccination. DNA of the CDR3: TGTGCCAGCTCACCTGTACTAGAGGGTGAGCAGTTCTTC. Translating it yields CASSPVLEGEQFF.